This T cell receptor beta chain was identified in a study of OX40 agonist ivuxolimab in advanced cancers. About the study: It was ivuxolimab, an agonistic anti-OX40 (CD134) antibody, that patients were treated with.

As regards this clone: Its antigen remains unknown.

This CDR3 spans 12 amino acids. V dropped 1 base and J dropped 14; count of bases not matched to a gene: 5. Per germline, CDR1 LNHDA and CDR2 SQIVND (reference sequence). Study outcomes and limitations: At 0.1 to 3.0 mg/kg and by week 6, clonal expansion occurred in CD4+ and CD8+ blood T cells.

Method: immunoSEQ multiplex PCR; TCRdb's copy keeps in-frame clones and lacks some. The sample consists of about 60,000 clones, 80% to 85% of them appearing once. The chain carries TRBV19 and TRBJ2-3, with TRBD1 matching 8 bases. Sequenced here: CD4+ or CD8+ T cells sorted from blood, sampled in a trial of the OX40 agonist ivuxolimab. This clonotype was sampled from an adult with an advanced solid tumor such as melanoma, head and neck, liver or kidney cancer. CDR3 residues: CASSIGTGRPYF. CDR3 DNA: TGTGCCAGTAGTATAGGGACAGGGAGGCCGTATTTT. The full variable domain, its missing parts supplied by reference TRBV19 and TRBJ2-3, is DGGITQSPKYLFRKEGQNVTLSCEQNLNHDAMYWYRQDPGQGLRLIYYSQIVNDFQKGDIAEGYSVSREKKESFPLTVTSAQKNPTAFYLCASSIGTGRPYFGPGTRLTVL.